What follows describes a single TCR beta chain. Measured with immunoSEQ multiplex PCR; TCRdb has only the in-frame clones, and not every one. The table lists about 380,000 clones, approximately 97% of them singletons, with around 0.3% in the top ten. CDR1 and CDR2 from the germline V gene are SGHDT and YYEEEE. This CDR3 region has 13 residues. Deletions cut 3 bases from V and 5 bases from J, with 9 bases between. The sample originates from a study of shared clonotypes between healthy human individuals. The sequence was collected from a man aged 25 to 40 in good health. This sequence joins TRBV5-6 and TRBJ2-1; the D is unclear. The sequencing sample was made of memory CD8+ T cells sorted from blood. The subset is: CD45RO+ cells pooled with CCR7-negative TemRA cells. The CDR3 sequence is CASSSRRNNEQFF. The CDR3 coding sequence is TGTGCCAGCAGCTCCCGACGGAACAATGAGCAGTTCTTC.